One and the same sample provided the 30 T cell receptor beta chains below, sequenced in a study of blood T cell repertoires in COVID-19. Libraries were prepared by immunoSEQ multiplex PCR; TCRdb keeps only in-frame clonotypes and omits some of them. This table holds a few hundred thousand clones, 84% found once. The sample was peripheral blood. These receptors originate from a man aged 45-65 years with active or convalescent COVID-19.

The chain couples TRBV6-5 to TRBJ1-4; no clear D. Germline assignment: CDR1 MNHEY and CDR2 SVGAGI. This CDR3 spans 12 amino acids. Between the trimmed V and J ends, which lost 2 bases and 11 bases, there was a span of 9 bases. The CDR3 here is CASSYTGEKLFF. In nucleotides, the CDR3 is TGTGCCAGCAGTTACACCGGGGAGAAACTGTTTTTT.

The CDR3 region has the DNA TGCGCCAGCAGTCAGAGCTTAGCGGGTTGCTACGAGCAGTACGTC. Its translation is CASSQSLAGCYEQYV. This sequence joins TRBV23-1 and TRBJ2-7, with 7 bases matching TRBD2. TRBV23-1 is an open reading frame, and its role is uncertain. The CDR3 covers 15 residues. Trimming at V came to 3 bases and at J to 3 bases, leaving 8 bases not matched to a gene.

The V and J genes are TRBV3-1 (or the pseudogene TRBV3-2) and TRBJ1-1; D call uncertain. CDR3 length: 14 amino acids. Germline V CDR1 and CDR2: LGHDT, YNNKEL (reference sequence). The V gene lost 4 bases and the J gene lost 4 bases, with 13 bases spanning the gap. This CDR3 reads CASSPSVPLTEAFF. CDR3 sequence (DNA): TGTGCCAGCAGCCCGTCGGTCCCGCTCACTGAAGCTTTCTTT.

The chain couples TRBV28 to TRBJ1-1, with TRBD1 as a possible D gene (6 bases). Per the germline V gene, CDR1 is MDHEN and CDR2 is SYDVKM. V was pared by 7 bases and J by 1 base, with 16 bases between. The CDR3 covers 15 residues. The CDR3 nucleotides read TGTGCCAGCAACCCCCGAGGGGGGGCGAACACTGAAGCTTTCTTT. Residues: CASNPRGGANTEAFF.

This clone appeared a few times. The chain employs TRBV9 and TRBJ1-2; D perhaps matches TRBD1 (6 bases). Germline CDR1 reads SGDLS; CDR2 reads YYNGEE. CDR3 length: 15 amino acids. Trimming shortened V by 2 bases and J by 3 bases, and 14 bases separated the two germline ends. CDR3: CASSVFFPGDYGYTF. CDR3 coding DNA: TGTGCCAGCAGCGTCTTTTTCCCAGGGGACTATGGCTACACCTTC. Looking up the rest from reference TRBV9 and TRBJ1-2 gives the full variable domain: DSGVTQTPKHLITATGQRVTLRCSPRSGDLSVYWYQQSLDQGLQFLIQYYNGEERAKGNILERFSAQQFPDLHSELNLSSLELGDSALYFCASSVFFPGDYGYTFGSGTRLTVV.

The gene calls are TRBV19 and TRBJ2-1, with 10 bases aligning to TRBD1. CDR1 and CDR2 from the germline V gene are LNHDA and SQIVND (reference sequence). The CDR3 runs 16 residues. V shed 1 base, J shed 2 bases, and the junction held 2 bases outside the gene matches. The CDR3 loop reads CASSIGGTGAYNEQFF. The DNA of the CDR3 is TGTGCCAGTAGTATAGGGGGGACAGGGGCCTACAATGAGCAGTTCTTC. The full variable domain, in which reference TRBV19 and TRBJ2-1 provide the parts outside the CDR3, is DGGITQSPKYLFRKEGQNVTLSCEQNLNHDAMYWYRQDPGQGLRLIYYSQIVNDFQKGDIAEGYSVSREKKESFPLTVTSAQKNPTAFYLCASSIGGTGAYNEQFFGPGTRLTVL.

This clone was recorded at least ten times. CDR3 protein: CASSWQGAADEQYF. The CDR3 DNA is TGTGCCAGCAGTTGGCAGGGGGCGGCCGACGAGCAGTACTTC. The chain combines TRBV6-9 with TRBJ2-7; 8 bases line up with TRBD1. Looked up from germline, CDR1 is MNHGY and CDR2 is SVAAGI. The CDR3 is made up of 14 amino acids. V lost 4 bases, J lost 5 bases, and 7 bases stayed unmatched.

This clone appeared once. The chain uses TRBV5-1 and TRBJ2-1; tentatively, D is TRBD1 (5 bases). The germline gives CDR1 SGHRS, CDR2 YFSETQ. Trimming took off 4 bases at V and 2 bases at J, with 10 bases between the two ends. The CDR3 contains 14 residues. The CDR3 spells CASSPDITYNEQFF. CDR3 coding DNA: TGCGCCAGCAGCCCGGACATAACCTACAATGAGCAGTTCTTC.

V and J are TRBV2 and TRBJ2-1, with D maybe TRBD1 (5 bases). Germline CDR1 reads SNHLY; CDR2 reads FYNNEI. This CDR3 is 14 amino acids long. V was shortened by 6 bases and J by 0 bases, with 9 bases between the two germline ends. CDR3: CASRTDSSYNEQFF. CDR3 nucleotide sequence: TGTGCCAGCAGGACAGACAGCTCCTACAATGAGCAGTTCTTC.

This sequence joins TRBV27 and TRBJ2-3; 8 nucleotides match TRBD1. Germline CDR1 and CDR2: MNHEY and SMNVEV (reference sequence). The CDR3 is 17 residues long. Germline trimming cut 6 bases from V and 2 bases from J; bases unmatched to any gene: 13. In DNA, the CDR3 is TGTGCCAGCAGCTCGGAGCCCCAGGGGGCCTACACAGATACGCAGTATTTT. This translates into CASSSEPQGAYTDTQYF.

The rearrangement joins TRBV28 to TRBJ1-6; TRBD1 might be the D (5 bases). This CDR3 is built from 14 residues. Trimming removed 10 bases from V and 9 bases from J, with 19 bases in between. The V gene's germline CDR1 is MDHEN and CDR2 SYDVKM. The chain's CDR3 is CATGWGVFSSPLHF. DNA for the CDR3: TGTGCCACCGGCTGGGGGGTTTTCTCTTCACCCCTCCACTTT.

This clone was recorded once. The CDR3 DNA sequence: TGTGCCAGCAGCGCCCCGGGGGGGACCGGGGAGCTGTTTTTT. Its protein product is CASSAPGGTGELFF. The rearrangement uses TRBV13 and TRBJ2-2, with 8 bases fitting TRBD2. J was trimmed by 5 bases and V by 5 bases; bases with no gene match: 4. CDR1 is PRHDT and CDR2 is FYEKMQ in the germline V gene (reference sequence). This CDR3 region has 14 residues.

This clone was detected only once. V is TRBV7-9 and J is TRBJ1-5; no reliable D call. The length of the CDR3 is 14 residues. Germline-derived CDR1 and CDR2 are SEHNR and FQNEAQ (reference sequence). Between the trimmed V and J ends, which lost 1 base and 9 bases, there was a span of 13 bases. Written as DNA, the CDR3 is TGTGCCAGCAGCTTAGGTGGCCCCGGAGGGCCCCAGCATTTT. Protein sequence: CASSLGGPGGPQHF.

The chain recombines TRBV9 with TRBJ1-2; a possible D gene is TRBD1 (5 bases). CDR3 length: 15 residues. The V end lost 0 bases, the J end lost 8 bases, and 17 bases lay between the germline ends. Germline lookup yields CDR1 SGDLS and CDR2 YYNGEE. The CDR3 DNA reads TGTGCCAGCAGCGTAGGGGGCAGGATCGGGTGGGGCTACACCTTC. Translated: CASSVGGRIGWGYTF.

The chain links TRBV5-1 to TRBJ2-7, with TRBD1 matching over 7 bases. Germline V lookup: CDR1 SGHRS, CDR2 YFSETQ. This CDR3 spans 12 amino acids. V was clipped by 4 bases and J by 4 bases; unmatched bases: 2. The CDR3 is CASSVQGYEQYF. Here the CDR3 DNA reads TGCGCCAGCAGCGTACAGGGGTACGAGCAGTACTTC.

The chain carries TRBV3-1 (or the pseudogene TRBV3-2) and TRBJ2-1; TRBD1 might be the D (5 bases). CDR1 and CDR2 (germline): LGHDT, YNNKEL (reference sequence). Between the trimmed V and J ends, which lost 7 bases and 1 base, there was a span of 5 bases. The CDR3 contains 12 residues. As DNA, the CDR3 is TGTGCCAGCACAGGGTCCTACAATGAGCAGTTCTTC. It yields the protein CASTGSYNEQFF.

Only one count was recorded for this clone. The J gene is TRBJ2-3, the V gene TRBV6-4, with 7 bases aligning to TRBD2. This CDR3 is built from 15 residues. J gave up 4 bases and V 2 bases, and 6 bases lay outside the gene matches. From germline, CDR1 is MRHNA and CDR2 SNTAGT. CDR3 loop: CASSDQAGRADTQYF. The CDR3 DNA reads as TGTGCCAGCAGTGACCAAGCGGGGAGGGCAGATACGCAGTATTTT.

This chain uses TRBV27 with TRBJ2-2; TRBD2 aligns across 10 bases. This CDR3 region has 16 residues. The V and J ends lost 5 bases and 4 bases, in that order; junction bases with no gene match: 7. Germline lookup yields CDR1 MNHEY and CDR2 SMNVEV (reference sequence). The CDR3 reads CASSGWTSGSTGELFF. The CDR3 region has the DNA TGTGCCAGCAGTGGGTGGACTAGCGGAAGCACCGGGGAGCTGTTTTTT.

The rearrangement uses TRBV7-2 and TRBJ2-3; 8 bases fit TRBD1. The CDR3 consists of 14 residues. J was trimmed by 2 bases and V by 5 bases; bases with no gene match: 3. CDR1 is SGHTA, CDR2 FQGNSA, per germline. In DNA form, the CDR3 reads TGTGCCAGCAGCGGGGACAGGTACACAGATACGCAGTATTTT. Its protein is CASSGDRYTDTQYF. Full variable domain (outside the CDR3, taken from reference TRBV7-2 and TRBJ2-3): GAGVSQSPSNKVTEKGKDVELRCDPISGHTALYWYRQSLGQGLEFLIYFQGNSAPDKSGLPSDRFSAERTGGSVSTLTIQRTQQEDSAVYLCASSGDRYTDTQYFGPGTRLTVL.

The rearrangement uses TRBV5-4 and TRBJ1-3, with D unresolved. Germline loops: CDR1 SGHNT, CDR2 YYREEE (reference sequence). The CDR3 contains 16 residues. Trimming pared 3 bases from V and 0 bases from J, leaving 13 bases between. CDR3 nucleotide sequence: TGTGCCAGCAGCTCCCCCGGGGAGGACTCTGGAAACACCATATATTTT. Translating gives CASSSPGEDSGNTIYF.

This clone was counted once. The chain is built from TRBV7-9 and TRBJ2-3; perhaps TRBD1 as D (6 bases). The germline V and J ends were trimmed by 1 base and 2 bases, with 16 bases remaining between them. From germline, CDR1 is SEHNR and CDR2 FQNEAQ (reference sequence). The CDR3 runs 17 residues. This chain's CDR3 is CASSLGWGQVLTDTQYF. The CDR3 nucleotides are TGTGCCAGCAGCTTAGGGTGGGGGCAGGTACTCACAGATACGCAGTATTTT.

The chain is built from TRBV6-2 or TRBV6-3 and TRBJ2-7, with TRBD2 identical over 9 bases. CDR3 length: 13 amino acids. CDR1 is MNHEY, CDR2 SVGEGT, per germline. J gave up 6 bases and V 4 bases, and 4 bases lay outside the gene matches. For the CDR3, the DNA is TGTGCCAGCAGTTTAGCGGGAGTCCTCGAGCAGTACTTC. Amino acid sequence: CASSLAGVLEQYF.

The chain combines TRBV28 with TRBJ1-2; D remains unclear. The V gene's germline CDR1 is MDHEN and CDR2 SYDVKM. Trimming shortened V by 4 bases and J by 6 bases, and 12 bases separated the two germline ends. The CDR3 has 13 residues. CDR3 DNA sequence: TGTGCCAGCAGTTCGCCACGGAGTGATGGCTACACCTTC. As protein: CASSSPRSDGYTF.

The CDR3 is CASSRDRDNQPQHF. The CDR3 bases are TGTGCCAGCAGTAGGGACAGGGACAATCAGCCCCAGCATTTT. This chain joins TRBV2 and TRBJ1-5; 9 nucleotides line up with TRBD1. Germline CDR1 reads SNHLY; CDR2 reads FYNNEI. The V gene end was trimmed by 5 bases and the J gene end by 3 bases; junction bases not matched to a gene: 2. The CDR3 totals 14 residues.

This chain uses TRBV11-1 with TRBJ1-3; maybe TRBD1 (6 bases). Per germline, CDR1 SGHAT and CDR2 FQDESV (reference sequence). CDR3 size: 15 residues. V shed 2 bases and J shed 0 bases, with 8 bases lying between them. CDR3 coding DNA: TGTGCCAGCAGCTTAACAGGGTTCTCTGGAAACACCATATATTTT. It codes for CASSLTGFSGNTIYF.

The rearrangement joins TRBV19 to TRBJ1-5; the match to TRBD1 covers 9 bases. This CDR3 is built from 14 residues. Germline V lookup: CDR1 LNHDA, CDR2 SQIVND (reference sequence). Germline trimming cut 5 bases from V and 6 bases from J; bases unmatched to any gene: 5. CDR3 sequence (DNA): TGTGCCAGTAGTGCACAGGGGGCGGGTCAGCCCCAGCATTTT. It codes for CASSAQGAGQPQHF. Full variable domain (rest looked up from reference TRBV19 and TRBJ1-5): DGGITQSPKYLFRKEGQNVTLSCEQNLNHDAMYWYRQDPGQGLRLIYYSQIVNDFQKGDIAEGYSVSREKKESFPLTVTSAQKNPTAFYLCASSAQGAGQPQHFGDGTRLSIL.

The rearrangement joins TRBV18 to TRBJ2-7, with 10 bases identical to TRBD1. This CDR3 has 14 amino acids. Germline assignment: CDR1 KGHSH and CDR2 LQKENI. Trimming removed 6 bases from V and 3 bases from J; junction bases left unmatched: 5. CDR3 sequence reads: CASSTTGGSYEQYV. The CDR3 nucleotides are TGTGCCAGCTCTACGACAGGGGGCAGCTACGAGCAGTACGTC.

The chain couples TRBV5-6 to TRBJ1-2, with D possibly being TRBD1 (5 bases). The germline V gene has CDR1 SGHDT and CDR2 YYEEEE. CDR3 size: 14 residues. V lost 3 bases to trimming and J lost 8 bases, with 17 bases between them. The CDR3 spells CASSYRGRSWGYTF. CDR3 DNA: TGTGCCAGCAGCTATAGGGGTCGGTCGTGGGGCTACACCTTC.

This clone was seen a single time. CDR3 sequence: CASSARQGTEAFF. The CDR3 region has the DNA TGTGCCAGCAGCGCCCGACAGGGCACTGAAGCTTTCTTT. The chain is built from TRBV9 and TRBJ1-1, with 7 nucleotides matching TRBD1. The CDR3 loop spans 13 amino acids. Per germline, CDR1 SGDLS and CDR2 YYNGEE. Trimming cost V 3 bases and J 4 bases; bases outside gene matches: 3. The whole variable domain, filled in from reference TRBV9 and TRBJ1-1, reads DSGVTQTPKHLITATGQRVTLRCSPRSGDLSVYWYQQSLDQGLQFLIQYYNGEERAKGNILERFSAQQFPDLHSELNLSSLELGDSALYFCASSARQGTEAFFGQGTRLTVV.

J is TRBJ1-2 and V is TRBV11-2, with 7 bases lining up with TRBD1. The CDR3 spans 15 residues. CDR1 is SGHAT and CDR2 is FQNNGV in the germline V gene. The junction had 4 bases not matched to a gene; V was cut back by 2 bases and J by 1 base. CDR3 residues: CASSLLRDSNYGYTF. As DNA, the CDR3 is TGTGCCAGCAGCTTACTCCGGGACAGTAACTATGGCTACACCTTC.